These T cell receptor beta chains were read from a single sample in a study of T-cell reconstitution after alpha-beta-depleted transplantation in children. Using its own MiXCR run on the PCR reads, TCRdb lists one record per CDR3 protein. This table holds hundreds of thousands of distinct CDR3 sequences, around 9.9% found once. Sequences were derived from PBMCs, sampled before TCRalphabeta/CD19-depleted stem cell transplant. The source of these receptors is a child less than two years old with acute myeloid leukemia, due to receive a stem cell transplant. Both conserved end residues are part of each CDR3. Fields, in order: CDR3 length, J gene, V gene, CDR3 protein.

>18|TRBJ2-2|TRBV18
CASSSYLLAGPNTGELFF
>16|TRBJ2-7|TRBV20-1
CSASTFNRWLVYEQYF
>15|TRBJ2-2|TRBV2
CASSEAQTSTGELFF
>16|TRBJ1-4|TRBV4-1
CASSQDRAAGGEKLFF
>15|TRBJ2-3|TRBV18
CASSPVAGDTDTQYF
>16|TRBJ1-5|TRBV5-6
CASSFWGSADNQPQHF
>15|TRBJ1-6|TRBV29-1
CSVLDTSSYNSPLHF
>13|TRBJ2-2|TRBV28
CASSFARTGELFF
>14|TRBJ2-1|TRBV20-1
CSARGLWNYNEQFF
>13|TRBJ1-5|TRBV10-3
CAISVQGGQPQHF
>15|TRBJ1-5|TRBV6-6
CASSRDGTTNQPQHF
>14|TRBJ1-3|TRBV30
CAWSVKWRGNTIYF
>17|TRBJ2-5|TRBV12-3/TRBV12-4
CASSLIGAGSGEETQYF
>14|TRBJ2-5|TRBV4-3
CASSQDIGRETQYF
>13|TRBJ2-2|TRBV6-6
CASGGANTGELFF
>16|TRBJ1-3|TRBV19
CASSSGGGAAGNTIYF
>14|TRBJ1-4|TRBV6-5
CASSYFRTNEKLFF
>13|TRBJ2-1|TRBV29-1
CSVERSSYNEQFF
>13|TRBJ1-1|TRBV21-1
CASSKRRNTEAFF
>17|TRBJ2-1|TRBV20-1
CCAPGLAGDGPYNEQFF
>14|TRBJ2-7|TRBV6-5
CASSPQGRSYEQYF
>12|TRBJ2-5|TRBV29-1
CSGAHRGWTQYF
>13|TRBJ2-1|TRBV10-1
CASRAEGANEQFF
>15|TRBJ2-5|TRBV20-1
CSASPAGMFQETQYF
>13|TRBJ1-3|TRBV5-1
CASRGGVGNTIYF
>20|TRBJ2-2|TRBV11-2
CASSLLPGLAGEGTSGELFF
>16|TRBJ2-2|TRBV5-1
CASSLVLALNTGELFF
>15|TRBJ2-3|TRBV14
CASSPLGKDSDTQYF
>14|TRBJ2-1|TRBV6-2/TRBV6-3
CASSPGQPYNEQFF
>16|TRBJ1-6|TRBV2
CASSYRGGETGSPLHF